Included here is one T cell receptor (beta chain) sequence, with context. This sample is part of a study of glioma-infiltrating T cells after dendritic cell vaccination. Study at large: Glioblastoma patients came from Phase I and II dendritic cell vaccination trials.

Amplification used 60 V beta primers and 13 J beta primers. Repertoires were generated with immunoSEQ multiplex PCR, while TCRdb's copy carries only in-frame clones and drops some. The table shows 90,000 or so clones, with around four fifths occurring only once. Noted time point: after dendritic cell vaccination, including at tumor progression/relapse. Patients had residual fresh-frozen tumor tissue and more than two years of survival data. The material was blood, obtained after dendritic cell vaccination. The receptor was derived from a human donor with glioblastoma.

The chain's CDR3 is CASSWGLDNNEQFF. DNA of the CDR3: TGTGCCAGCAGCTGGGGACTAGACAACAATGAGCAGTTCTTC. The chain combines TRBV5-5 with TRBJ2-1; 8 nucleotides line up with TRBD2. V lost 3 bases and J lost 5; bases outside the gene matches: 4. Per the germline V gene, CDR1 is SGHKS and CDR2 is YYEKEE (reference sequence). CDR3 length: 14 residues.